The clone carrying this TCR beta chain was recorded at least ten times. Its antigen is not identified. Ahead of thyroid surgery, no patient had received treatment of any kind. As originally analysed: Between-group CDR3 differences, defined by clinicopathological status, yielded a distant-metastasis classifier for papillary thyroid cancer. TCRdb re-called clones via MiXCR from the PCR reads. The V and J calls, along with clone size, are taken from TCRdb and not from the paper's own processing. The sample shows 30,000 to 35,000 clones, 15% of them seen only once. This record comes from a study of metastatic and nonmetastatic thyroid tumors. Study-wide background: Patients with malignant and benign thyroid disease provided blood and tumor or nodule tissue, whose repertoires were compared. Whole-study findings and limits: Malignant tumors reportedly showed significantly higher TCR beta diversity than benign nodules in both blood and tumor.

The CDR3 covers 14 residues. The junction had 4 bases not matched to a gene; V was cut back by 7 bases and J by 0 bases. Germline CDR1 LNHDA, CDR2 SQIVND (reference sequence). The chain uses TRBV19 and TRBJ2-7; 9 nucleotides match TRBD2. The material sequenced was blood. The origin of this receptor is a male donor with papillary thyroid cancer or a benign thyroid nodule (not recorded which). Some clones in this sample may be carry-over from other donors' samples. CDR3 nucleotides: TGTGCCAGTAAATCTAGCGGGACCTCCTACGAGCAGTACTTC. Protein product: CASKSSGTSYEQYF. Filled out from reference TRBV19 and TRBJ2-7, the complete variable domain reads DGGITQSPKYLFRKEGQNVTLSCEQNLNHDAMYWYRQDPGQGLRLIYYSQIVNDFQKGDIAEGYSVSREKKESFPLTVTSAQKNPTAFYLCASKSSGTSYEQYFGPGTRLTVT.